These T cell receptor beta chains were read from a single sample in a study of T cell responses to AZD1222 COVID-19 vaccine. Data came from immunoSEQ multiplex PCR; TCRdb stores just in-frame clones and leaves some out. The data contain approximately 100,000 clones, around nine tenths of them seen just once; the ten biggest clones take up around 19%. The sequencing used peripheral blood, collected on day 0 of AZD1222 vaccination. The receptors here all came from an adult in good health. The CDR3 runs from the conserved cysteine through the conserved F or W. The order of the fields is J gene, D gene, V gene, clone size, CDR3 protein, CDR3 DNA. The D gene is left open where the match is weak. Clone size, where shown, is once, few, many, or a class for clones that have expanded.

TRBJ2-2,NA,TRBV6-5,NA,CASSYSTANTGELFF,TGTGCCAGCAGTTACTCGACAGCGAACACCGGGGAGCTGTTTTTT
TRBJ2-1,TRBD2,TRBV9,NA,CASSNPSGGALNEQFF,TGTGCCAGCAGCAACCCCAGCGGGGGGGCTCTCAATGAGCAGTTCTTC
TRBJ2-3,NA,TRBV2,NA,CASSLRRGGTDTQYF,TGTGCCAGCAGCCTCAGGAGGGGGGGCACAGATACGCAGTATTTT
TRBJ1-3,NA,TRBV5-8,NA,CASSFGTAGNTIYF,TGTGCCAGCAGCTTTGGAACGGCGGGAAACACCATATATTTT
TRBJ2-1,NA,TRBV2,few,CASGEAGPYNEQFF,TGTGCCAGCGGCGAGGCGGGCCCCTACAATGAGCAGTTCTTC
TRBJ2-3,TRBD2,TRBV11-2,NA,CASSLEITSADTQYF,TGTGCCAGCAGCTTAGAAATCACTAGCGCAGATACGCAGTATTTT
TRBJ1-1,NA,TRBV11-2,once,CASSLGGWDTEAFF,TGTGCCAGCAGCTTAGGGGGGTGGGACACTGAAGCTTTCTTT
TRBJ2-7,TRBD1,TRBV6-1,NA,CASSEGQGGDEQYF,TGTGCCAGCAGTGAAGGACAGGGGGGAGACGAGCAGTACTTC
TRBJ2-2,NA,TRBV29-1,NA,CSVEGSINTGELFF,TGCAGCGTTGAGGGCTCGATTAACACCGGGGAGCTGTTTTTT
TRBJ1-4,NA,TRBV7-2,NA,CASSLSAREKLFF,TGTGCCAGCAGCTTGAGCGCGCGGGAAAAACTGTTTTTT
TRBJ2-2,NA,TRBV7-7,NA,CASSLTGTTNTGELFF,TGTGCCAGCAGCCTTACCGGGACAACGAACACCGGGGAGCTGTTTTTT
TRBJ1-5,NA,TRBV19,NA,CASSPRAAENQPQHF,TGTGCCAGTAGTCCCCGGGCAGCGGAAAATCAGCCCCAGCATTTT